The 3 T cell receptor beta chains below all came from one sample that was sequenced in a study of OX40 agonist ivuxolimab in advanced cancers. Here immunoSEQ multiplex PCR was the method, and the copy in TCRdb shows in-frame clones only, minus some. The repertoire holds tens of thousands of clones, with roughly nine tenths as singletons. Sequences were derived from CD4+ or CD8+ T cells sorted from blood, sampled in a trial of the OX40 agonist ivuxolimab. The receptors derive from an adult with an advanced solid tumor such as melanoma, head and neck, liver or kidney cancer.

This clone was picked up a small number of times. The chain carries TRBV9 and TRBJ1-1; 9 bases line up with TRBD1. V lost 0 bases to trimming and J lost 6 bases; unmatched junction nucleotides: 6. The CDR3 is 15 amino acids. Germline lookup yields CDR1 SGDLS and CDR2 YYNGEE. The CDR3 reads CASSVGSGQGAEAFF. The DNA for the CDR3 is TGTGCCAGCAGCGTAGGATCGGGACAGGGTGCTGAAGCTTTCTTT.

Only one count was recorded for this clone. The gene calls are TRBV27 and TRBJ2-7, with TRBD1 matching 10 bases. V lost 5 bases to trimming and J lost 5 bases; unmatched junction nucleotides: 6. This CDR3 spans 14 amino acids. Germline V CDR1 and CDR2: MNHEY, SMNVEV (reference sequence). The CDR3 bases are TGTGCCAGCAGTACGACAGGGGGCTACCACGAGCAGTACGTC. Its protein is CASSTTGGYHEQYV.

The V call is TRBV4-3, the J call TRBJ2-2, with 8 bases that match TRBD2. The CDR3 spans 15 residues. From germline, CDR1 is LGHNA and CDR2 YSLEER. V lost 3 bases to trimming and J lost 7 bases; unmatched junction nucleotides: 7. The CDR3 bases are TGCGCCAGCAGCCACCCCACTAGCGGACACGGGGAGCTGTTTTTT. It is translated as CASSHPTSGHGELFF.